This T cell receptor beta chain comes out of a study of cytomegalovirus exposure and HLA in healthy donors. General observations from the study: Later, TCR association rates were found to vary by HLA locus, highest for DRB1 and lowest for HLA-C.

Primers for the PCR totalled 60 Vbeta and 13 Jbeta. The repertoire was sequenced with immunoSEQ multiplex PCR; TCRdb's copy has only in-frame clones and lacks some. The sample has under 150,000 clones; 65% to 80% are singletons. Details on this clone: What it binds is not known. The same CDR3 also results from other DNA sequences found in this sample.

The germline V gene has CDR1 SGHRS and CDR2 YFSETQ. This CDR3 contains 14 residues. The V end lost 0 bases, the J end lost 0 bases, and 6 bases lay between the germline ends. This clonotype was obtained from a male donor in good health and CMV-seropositive. The sequenced sample consisted of PBMCs. This rearrangement joins TRBV5-1 to TRBJ1-1; tentatively, D is TRBD1 (6 bases). For the CDR3, the DNA is TGCGCCAGCAGCTTGGGACAGGTGAACACTGAAGCTTTCTTT. Protein: CASSLGQVNTEAFF.